This is a list of T cell receptor beta chains from one sample in a study of cytomegalovirus exposure and HLA in healthy donors. Sequenced by immunoSEQ multiplex PCR; TCRdb stores in-frame clones only, minus some. Among around 200,000 clones listed, around 80% were seen once. Specimen: PBMCs. The receptors were sampled from a woman aged 55-69 years in good health and CMV-seropositive. Each CDR3 is given with its conserved first and last residue. Fields, in order: clone size, D gene, V gene, J gene, CDR3 DNA, CDR3 protein. A D gene is named only where the DNA matches it firmly. A row's size may be missing; if present it is once, few, many or a size class.

size: few; D: -; V: TRBV28; J: TRBJ2-1; DNA: TGTGCCAGCAGCGAACCTAGGACTCGTGAGCAGTTCTTC; CDR3: CASSEPRTREQFF
size: -; D: -; V: TRBV28; J: TRBJ1-1; DNA: TGTGCCAGCAGTCCTCGTGAGGGAGCGAACACTGAAGCTTTCTTT; CDR3: CASSPREGANTEAFF
size: once; D: -; V: TRBV7-2; J: TRBJ1-1; DNA: TGTGCCACCGCCCTAAACTCTGTCATGAACACTGAAGCTTTCTTT; CDR3: CATALNSVMNTEAFF
size: -; D: TRBD2; V: TRBV4-3; J: TRBJ2-7; DNA: TGCGCCAGCAGCCAAGACCCAGCGGGGGGGCCCCCGCCGAACTACGAGCAGTACTTC; CDR3: CASSQDPAGGPPPNYEQYF
size: -; D: -; V: TRBV11-3; J: TRBJ2-5; DNA: TGTGCCAGCAGCTTACGGACAGATCAAGAGACCCAGTACTTC; CDR3: CASSLRTDQETQYF
size: -; D: TRBD2; V: TRBV7-8; J: TRBJ2-1; DNA: TGTGCCAGCAGCTTACGGCTAGCGGGGCACCGGAGGCAGTTCTTC; CDR3: CASSLRLAGHRRQFF
size: -; D: -; V: TRBV28; J: TRBJ1-5; DNA: TGTGCCAGCAGACAGGTGGGCAATCAGCCCCAGCACTTT; CDR3: CASRQVGNQPQHF
size: -; D: -; V: TRBV7-9; J: TRBJ1-6; DNA: TGTGCCAGCACCAGACAGGCCGTCCATAATTCACCCCTCCACTTT; CDR3: CASTRQAVHNSPLHF
size: -; D: -; V: TRBV5-1; J: TRBJ1-1; DNA: TGCGCCAGCAGCCTGGGACACGGTCTGAACACTGAAGCTTTCTTT; CDR3: CASSLGHGLNTEAFF
size: -; D: -; V: TRBV4-2; J: TRBJ2-1; DNA: TGTGCCAGCAGCCAAGAGGAGGGGGCGCGGTACAATGAGCAGTTCTTC; CDR3: CASSQEEGARYNEQFF
size: few; D: TRBD1; V: TRBV7-2; J: TRBJ1-2; DNA: TGTGCCAGCAGCCTGGACAGGGGAGGCTACACCTTC; CDR3: CASSLDRGGYTF
size: -; D: -; V: TRBV5-1; J: TRBJ2-1; DNA: TGTGCCAGCAACAACAATGAGCAGTTCTTC; CDR3: CASNNNEQFF
size: -; D: TRBD1; V: TRBV29-1; J: TRBJ1-2; DNA: TGCAGCGTTGAAGATAGGGCAGGGGGCAGGGAAGGCTACACCTTC; CDR3: CSVEDRAGGREGYTF
size: once; D: -; V: TRBV6-1; J: TRBJ1-4; DNA: TGTGCCAGCAGAGCCCTCACAGGGTCAGCTGAAAAACTGTTTTTT; CDR3: CASRALTGSAEKLFF
size: -; D: -; V: TRBV7-2; J: TRBJ2-1; DNA: TGTGCCAGCAGCCGGTTACTAGCTTCCAATGAGCAGTTCTTC; CDR3: CASSRLLASNEQFF
size: -; D: TRBD1; V: TRBV27; J: TRBJ1-5; DNA: TGTGCCAGCAGTCAAGACAGGGTCCAGCCCCAGCATTTT; CDR3: CASSQDRVQPQHF
size: -; D: -; V: TRBV6-1; J: TRBJ2-3; DNA: TGTGCCAGCAGTCTGCGGGCAGATACGCAGTATTTT; CDR3: CASSLRADTQYF
size: -; D: TRBD1; V: TRBV4-3; J: TRBJ2-2; DNA: TGCGCCAGCAGCCAAGAGGAGGGACAGGCCGGGGAGCTGTTTTTT; CDR3: CASSQEEGQAGELFF
size: -; D: -; V: TRBV11-3; J: TRBJ2-1; DNA: TGTGCCAGCAGCTTAGGGCTAGGTCGCTCCTACAATGAGCAGTTCTTC; CDR3: CASSLGLGRSYNEQFF
size: -; D: -; V: TRBV12-5; J: TRBJ1-3; DNA: TGTGCTAGTGGTTTGGACAGCTTCGGAAACACCATATATTTT; CDR3: CASGLDSFGNTIYF
size: -; D: TRBD1; V: TRBV5-1; J: TRBJ1-3; DNA: TGCGCCAGCAGCCGCACAGGGGAAGGAAACACCATATATTTT; CDR3: CASSRTGEGNTIYF
size: few; D: -; V: TRBV28; J: TRBJ1-4; DNA: TGTGCCAGCAGTTCCGGGTTAGAAAAACTGTTTTTT; CDR3: CASSSGLEKLFF
size: once; D: TRBD1; V: TRBV5-1; J: TRBJ2-1; DNA: TGCGCCAGCGGACGGACAGGGGAAAATGAGCAGTTCTTC; CDR3: CASGRTGENEQFF
size: -; D: -; V: TRBV28; J: TRBJ2-7; DNA: TGTGCCAGCAGTTTAAGCAAGTACGAGCAGTACTTC; CDR3: CASSLSKYEQYF
size: -; D: TRBD2; V: TRBV5-1; J: TRBJ2-2; DNA: TGCGCCAGCAGCTTGGTCGGACAGGGTGTGGGACTAGCGGGAGTAAAGGGCACCGGGGAGCTGTTTTTT; CDR3: CASSLVGQGVGLAGVKGTGELFF
size: -; D: TRBD1; V: TRBV5-1; J: TRBJ2-3; DNA: TGCGCCAGCGCCGGGACAGGGGGTACAGATACGCAGTATTTT; CDR3: CASAGTGGTDTQYF
size: -; D: TRBD1; V: TRBV27; J: TRBJ2-7; DNA: TGTGCCAGCAGTACACCGGGACAGGGGTTCTACGAGCAGTACTTC; CDR3: CASSTPGQGFYEQYF
size: -; D: -; V: TRBV2; J: TRBJ1-2; DNA: TGTGCCAGCAGAGTTCAGGGCGTTTCGTCTGGCTACACCTTC; CDR3: CASRVQGVSSGYTF
size: few; D: -; V: TRBV7-9; J: TRBJ2-2; DNA: TGTGCCACCTATGGTAGCGACACCGGGGAGCTGTTTTTT; CDR3: CATYGSDTGELFF
size: few; D: TRBD1; V: TRBV6-1; J: TRBJ2-3; DNA: TGTGCCAGCAGGGGACAGGGGGCAACAGATACGCAGTATTTT; CDR3: CASRGQGATDTQYF
size: -; D: -; V: TRBV5-1; J: TRBJ2-5; DNA: TGCGCCAGCAGCTTGGCGGGGTCCCAAGAGACCCAGTACTTC; CDR3: CASSLAGSQETQYF
size: few; D: TRBD1; V: TRBV6-5; J: TRBJ2-7; DNA: TGTGCCAGCAGTTCCCCGGGACAGGGGGTCTACGAGCAGTACTTC; CDR3: CASSSPGQGVYEQYF
size: -; D: -; V: TRBV27; J: TRBJ2-7; DNA: TGTGCCAGCAGTTTAATTACAGGCGCCCTTTTTTACGAGCAGTACTTC; CDR3: CASSLITGALFYEQYF
size: -; D: TRBD1; V: TRBV7-2; J: TRBJ1-3; DNA: TGTGCCAGCAGCGCGTCGGGACAGCAAAACACCATATATTTT; CDR3: CASSASGQQNTIYF
size: -; D: -; V: TRBV27; J: TRBJ2-7; DNA: TGTGCCAGTCACGCTACAAAGACAGGTGACTACGAGCAGTACTTC; CDR3: CASHATKTGDYEQYF
size: -; D: -; V: TRBV7-6; J: TRBJ1-1; DNA: TGTGCCAGCAGCTTATCAATGAACACTGAAGCTTTCTTT; CDR3: CASSLSMNTEAFF
size: -; D: TRBD2; V: TRBV9; J: TRBJ2-2; DNA: TGTGCCAGCAGCGTCCGGGGGGCCGGGGAGCTGTTTTTT; CDR3: CASSVRGAGELFF
size: -; D: TRBD1; V: TRBV6-5; J: TRBJ1-3; DNA: TGTGCCAGCAGTTACAGAGGAGGGGGCGAAAACACCATATATTTT; CDR3: CASSYRGGGENTIYF
size: few; D: TRBD1; V: TRBV30; J: TRBJ1-1; DNA: TGTGCCGGGTACAGGGGACGGAGTGACACTGAAGCTTTCTTT; CDR3: CAGYRGRSDTEAFF
size: -; D: -; V: TRBV28; J: TRBJ1-2; DNA: TGTGCCAGCAGTTTGGGGACACAAACTAACTATGGCTACACCTTC; CDR3: CASSLGTQTNYGYTF
size: -; D: -; V: TRBV7-2; J: TRBJ2-3; DNA: TGTGCCAGCAGCCCACAGTCGAGCACAGATACGCAGTATTTT; CDR3: CASSPQSSTDTQYF
size: once; D: TRBD1; V: TRBV7-9; J: TRBJ2-1; DNA: TGTGCCAGCAGCTTCCGGGACAGCTACTCCTACAATGAGCAGTTCTTC; CDR3: CASSFRDSYSYNEQFF
size: -; D: -; V: TRBV5-1; J: TRBJ2-7; DNA: TGCGCCAGCAGCTTGGCCGCCAGGGGAAAATACGAGCAGTACTTC; CDR3: CASSLAARGKYEQYF
size: -; D: -; V: TRBV6-1; J: TRBJ2-2; DNA: TGTGCCAGCAGTGAATTTTATGAGGGGGCGAACACCGGGGAGCTGTTTTTT; CDR3: CASSEFYEGANTGELFF
size: -; D: -; V: TRBV27; J: TRBJ2-5; DNA: TGTGCCAGCAGTTTATACTCGACCGTGCAGGGGACCCAGTACTTC; CDR3: CASSLYSTVQGTQYF
size: -; D: TRBD1; V: TRBV5-4; J: TRBJ2-3; DNA: TGTGCCAGCAGCGTGCAGGGGGCGACAGATACGCAGTATTTT; CDR3: CASSVQGATDTQYF
size: -; D: -; V: TRBV19; J: TRBJ2-7; DNA: TGTGCCAGTAGTATTCGGCAGGGTTTAAGCGAGCAGTACTTC; CDR3: CASSIRQGLSEQYF
size: -; D: -; V: TRBV6-5; J: TRBJ1-4; DNA: TGTGCCAGCAGTTACTCGAAGGGGCGTAATGAAAAACTGTTTTTT; CDR3: CASSYSKGRNEKLFF
size: -; D: -; V: TRBV7-3; J: TRBJ2-1; DNA: TGTGCCAGCAGCTCCGGACAACCCGGCGACAATGAGCAGTTCTTC; CDR3: CASSSGQPGDNEQFF
size: -; D: -; V: TRBV30; J: TRBJ1-2; DNA: TGTGCCTGGAGCCCAGGAGGCTATGGCTACACCTTC; CDR3: CAWSPGGYGYTF
size: few; D: -; V: TRBV6-6; J: TRBJ2-1; DNA: TGTGCCAGCAGCAGAAATGAGCAGTTCTTC; CDR3: CASSRNEQFF
size: -; D: TRBD1; V: TRBV6-5; J: TRBJ2-7; DNA: TGTGCCAGCAGTTCCCCCGAGTCGACAGGGCGCTACGAGCAGTACTTC; CDR3: CASSSPESTGRYEQYF
size: -; D: TRBD2; V: TRBV29-1; J: TRBJ2-1; DNA: TGCAGCGTTGAATGGTCGACTAGCGTCTACAATGAGCAGTTCTTC; CDR3: CSVEWSTSVYNEQFF
size: -; D: -; V: TRBV11-2; J: TRBJ1-5; DNA: TGTGCCAGCAGCTTAGCTCGGGATCAGCCCCAGCATTTT; CDR3: CASSLARDQPQHF